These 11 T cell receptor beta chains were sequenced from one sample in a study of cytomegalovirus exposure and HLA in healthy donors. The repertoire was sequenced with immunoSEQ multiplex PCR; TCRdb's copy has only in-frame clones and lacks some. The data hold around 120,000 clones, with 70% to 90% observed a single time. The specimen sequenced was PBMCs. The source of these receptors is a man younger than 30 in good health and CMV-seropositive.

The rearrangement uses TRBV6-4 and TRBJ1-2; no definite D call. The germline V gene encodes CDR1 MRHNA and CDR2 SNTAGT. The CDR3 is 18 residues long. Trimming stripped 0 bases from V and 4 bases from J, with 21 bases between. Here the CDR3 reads CASSDSYTRGVGGYGYTF. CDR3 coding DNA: TGTGCCAGCAGTGACTCGTATACTCGGGGAGTTGGCGGCTATGGCTACACCTTC.

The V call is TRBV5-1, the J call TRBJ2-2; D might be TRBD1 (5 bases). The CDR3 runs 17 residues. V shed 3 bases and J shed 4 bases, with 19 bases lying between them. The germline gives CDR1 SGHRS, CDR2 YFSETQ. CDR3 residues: CASSSRRGAYFTGELFF. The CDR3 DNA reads TGCGCCAGCAGCTCTCGGCGTGGGGCATATTTCACCGGGGAGCTGTTTTTT.

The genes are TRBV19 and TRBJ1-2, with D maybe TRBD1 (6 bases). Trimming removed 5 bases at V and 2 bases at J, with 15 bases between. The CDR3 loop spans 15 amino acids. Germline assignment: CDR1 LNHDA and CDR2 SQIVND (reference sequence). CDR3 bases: TGTGCCAGTAGTGTGTACAGGGATTTAAACTATGGCTACACCTTC. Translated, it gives CASSVYRDLNYGYTF.

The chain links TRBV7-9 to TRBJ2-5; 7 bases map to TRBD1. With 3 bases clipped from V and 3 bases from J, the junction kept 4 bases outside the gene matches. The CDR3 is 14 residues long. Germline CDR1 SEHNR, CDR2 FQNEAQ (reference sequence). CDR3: CASSFGQGEETQYF. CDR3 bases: TGTGCCAGCAGCTTTGGTCAGGGGGAAGAGACCCAGTACTTC.

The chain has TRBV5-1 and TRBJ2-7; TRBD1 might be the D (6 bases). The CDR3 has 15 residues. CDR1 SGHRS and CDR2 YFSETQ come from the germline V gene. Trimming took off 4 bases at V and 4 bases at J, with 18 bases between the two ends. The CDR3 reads CASSHGQLSYYEQYF. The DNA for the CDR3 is TGCGCCAGCAGCCACGGACAGCTCAGCTATTACGAGCAGTACTTC.

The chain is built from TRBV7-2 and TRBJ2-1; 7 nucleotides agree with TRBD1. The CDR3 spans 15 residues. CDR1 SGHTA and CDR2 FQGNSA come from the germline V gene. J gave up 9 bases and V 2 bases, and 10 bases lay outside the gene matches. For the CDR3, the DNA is TGTGCCAGCAGCTTAAGCAGGGACAGTCGGGGTGAGCAGTTCTTC. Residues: CASSLSRDSRGEQFF.

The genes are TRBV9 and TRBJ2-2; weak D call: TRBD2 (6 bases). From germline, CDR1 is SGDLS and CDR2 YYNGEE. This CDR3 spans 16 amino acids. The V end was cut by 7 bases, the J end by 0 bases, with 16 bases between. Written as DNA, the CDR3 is TGTGCCAGCTGCCGGGACTTAACCCCGAACACCGGGGAGCTGTTTTTT. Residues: CASCRDLTPNTGELFF.

In DNA, the CDR3 is TGTGCCAGCAGCTTCGCGCATAATGAAAAACTGTTTTTT. Protein sequence: CASSFAHNEKLFF. The chain has TRBV11-2 and TRBJ1-4; no clear D. CDR1 and CDR2 from the germline V gene are SGHAT and FQNNGV. Trimming removed 3 bases from V and 4 bases from J, with 6 bases in between. The CDR3 is made up of 13 amino acids.

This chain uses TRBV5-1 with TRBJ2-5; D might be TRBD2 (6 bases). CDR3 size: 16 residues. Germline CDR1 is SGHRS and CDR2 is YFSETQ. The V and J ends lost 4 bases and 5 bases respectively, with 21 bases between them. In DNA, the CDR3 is TGCGCCAGCAGCCCGGGCTTAGGAGGGGCGCGGGAGACCCAGTACTTC. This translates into CASSPGLGGARETQYF.

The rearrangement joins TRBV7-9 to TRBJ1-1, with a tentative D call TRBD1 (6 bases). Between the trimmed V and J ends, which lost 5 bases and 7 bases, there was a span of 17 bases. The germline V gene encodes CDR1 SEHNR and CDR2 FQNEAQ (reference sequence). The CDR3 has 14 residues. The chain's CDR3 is CASSPGGGRGEAFF. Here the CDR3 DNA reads TGTGCCAGCAGCCCCGGCGGGGGCAGGGGTGAAGCTTTCTTT.

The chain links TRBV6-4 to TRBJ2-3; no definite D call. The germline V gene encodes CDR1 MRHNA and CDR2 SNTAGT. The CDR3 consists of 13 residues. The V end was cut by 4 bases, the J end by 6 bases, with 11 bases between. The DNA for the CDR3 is TGTGCCAGCAGTGCCCTCTTTAGCGATACGCAGTATTTT. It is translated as CASSALFSDTQYF.